This is a list of T cell receptor beta chains from one sample in a study of blood T cell repertoires in COVID-19. TCRdb keeps only in-frame clones here, not all; method: immunoSEQ multiplex PCR. Found here are about 140,000 clones, 82% of them singletons; the top ten hold roughly 3.9%. Sequences were obtained from peripheral blood. All receptors come from an elderly woman with acute or convalescent COVID-19. The CDR3 runs from the conserved cysteine through the conserved F or W. A D gene is named only where the DNA matches it firmly. The size field is filled for only some rows; it gives once, few, many or a size class.

V: TRBV27
J: TRBJ2-7
size: -
D: TRBD2
length: 13
DNA: TGTGCCAGCAGTCCAGGGACTAGCTACGAGCAGTACTTC
CDR3: CASSPGTSYEQYF

V: TRBV7-2
J: TRBJ1-6
size: -
D: TRBD1
length: 17
DNA: TGTGCCAGCACCTCACTGCCACAGGACAGGGCGAATTCACCCCTCCACTTT
CDR3: CASTSLPQDRANSPLHF

V: TRBV28
J: TRBJ2-7
size: once
D: -
length: 12
DNA: TGTGCCTCCAAAAGGGGCTCCTACGAGCAGTACTTC
CDR3: CASKRGSYEQYF

V: TRBV6-6
J: TRBJ2-1
size: -
D: TRBD2
length: 14
DNA: TGTGCCAGCAGTTACGGGGGGGCCTACAATGAGCAGTTCTTC
CDR3: CASSYGGAYNEQFF

V: TRBV24-1
J: TRBJ2-2
size: -
D: -
length: 14
DNA: TGTGCCACCAGTCCCAGGGGACAAACCGGGGAGCTGTTTTTT
CDR3: CATSPRGQTGELFF

V: TRBV12-3/TRBV12-4
J: TRBJ1-1
size: -
D: -
length: 11
DNA: TGTGCCAGCAGTAACAGGGCGGGAGCTTTCTTT
CDR3: CASSNRAGAFF

V: TRBV28
J: TRBJ2-7
size: -
D: TRBD2
length: 17
DNA: TGTGCCAGCAGTCCCGGACTAGCGGGAGTCTTGTCCTACGAGCAGTACTTC
CDR3: CASSPGLAGVLSYEQYF

V: TRBV28
J: TRBJ2-7
size: once
D: TRBD2
length: 16
DNA: TGTGCCAGCAGGCGCCCGGGACTAGTCTTAGGCTACGAGCAGTACTTC
CDR3: CASRRPGLVLGYEQYF

V: TRBV9
J: TRBJ1-6
size: -
D: -
length: 16
DNA: TGTGCCAGCAGCGTATCTGGCCGGGGAACGGGTTCACCCCTCCACTTT
CDR3: CASSVSGRGTGSPLHF

V: TRBV2
J: TRBJ2-5
size: -
D: -
length: 18
DNA: TGTGCCAGCAGAGGATTAGCGGTTGGGGGTTGGTACCAAGAGACCCAGTACTTC
CDR3: CASRGLAVGGWYQETQYF

V: TRBV4-1
J: TRBJ1-2
size: few
D: TRBD1
length: 16
DNA: TGCGCCAGCAGCCAAGGCCTCTGGACAGGGACTAACGGCTACACCTTC
CDR3: CASSQGLWTGTNGYTF

V: TRBV7-8
J: TRBJ1-6
size: -
D: TRBD1
length: 14
DNA: TGTGCCAGCAGCCCCAGGGGGCAGAGTTCACCCCTCCACTTT
CDR3: CASSPRGQSSPLHF

V: TRBV7-9
J: TRBJ1-4
size: few
D: -
length: 15
DNA: TGTGCCAGCAGCTTATCCGGGGTCTCGACCGAAAAACTGTTTTTT
CDR3: CASSLSGVSTEKLFF

V: TRBV9
J: TRBJ2-7
size: -
D: TRBD1
length: 14
DNA: TGTGCCAGCAGCGTAGGTGACAGGGGTTACGAGCAGTACTTC
CDR3: CASSVGDRGYEQYF

V: TRBV11-2
J: TRBJ1-4
size: -
D: TRBD1
length: 16
DNA: TGTGCCAGCAGCTTGGGTTTAGGGACAGGGAACAATAAACTGTTTTTT
CDR3: CASSLGLGTGNNKLFF

V: TRBV3-1/TRBV3-2
J: TRBJ1-3
size: -
D: -
length: 16
DNA: TGTGCCAGCAGCCAAGATGGCAGGAGGCCGCGAGGCACCATATATTTT
CDR3: CASSQDGRRPRGTIYF

V: TRBV23-1
J: TRBJ2-7
size: -
D: -
length: 16
DNA: TGCGCCAGCAGTCAATTAATAAGAGGGCCGCATTACGAGCAGTACTTC
CDR3: CASSQLIRGPHYEQYF

V: TRBV19
J: TRBJ1-5
size: -
D: -
length: 15
DNA: TGTGCCAGTAGTGGCGGGGGTAGGAGCAATCAGCCCCAGCATTTT
CDR3: CASSGGGRSNQPQHF

V: TRBV18
J: TRBJ1-2
size: few
D: TRBD1
length: 16
DNA: TGTGCCAGCTCACCACCGGCGACAGGGGATGGGAGTGGCTACACCTTC
CDR3: CASSPPATGDGSGYTF

V: TRBV10-2
J: TRBJ2-1
size: once
D: TRBD1
length: 15
DNA: TGCGCCAGCAGTGATCAGGGGGTGGTTCTGAGTGAGCAGTTCTTC
CDR3: CASSDQGVVLSEQFF

V: TRBV10-2
J: TRBJ2-5
size: -
D: TRBD2
length: 15
DNA: TGCGCCAGCAGTGTCGGGGGGGCAGGACAAGAGACCCAGTACTTC
CDR3: CASSVGGAGQETQYF

V: TRBV5-1
J: TRBJ2-2
size: -
D: TRBD2
length: 18
DNA: TGCGCCAGCAGCTTGGTCGGACTAGCGGGAGCGTTCGGCGGGGAGCTGTTTTTT
CDR3: CASSLVGLAGAFGGELFF